The clone carrying this T cell receptor beta chain was seen more than once but under ten times. The antigen is undetermined. TCRdb reprocessed the reads via MiXCR and lists one record per CDR3 protein. The sample has about 700,000 distinct CDR3 sequences, about 33% seen once. The sample comes from a study of T cell repertoires in cytomegalovirus infection. Study conclusions and caveats: The ex vivo response was dominated by HLA-C-restricted CMV-specific TCR beta clonotypes.

After removal of 6 bases from V and 7 bases from J, the junction contained 10 bases not matched to a gene. CDR1 is SGHVS, CDR2 FQNEAQ, per germline. This CDR3 is built from 14 residues. The origin of this receptor is a human donor in good health (CMV status not recorded). Some clones in this sample may be carry-over from other donors' samples. Sequences were derived from cultured PBMCs, sampled from culture after CMV antigen stimulation. The rearrangement uses TRBV7-8 and TRBJ2-3; 7 nucleotides agree with TRBD2. In DNA, the CDR3 is TGTGCCAGCAGTCCAGCGTCGCGGGGGTATACGCAGTATTTT. Its translation: CASSPASRGYTQYF.